The 31 T cell receptor beta chains listed next were all sequenced from one sample in a study of blood T cells in healthy people across ages. Then a second PCR, running about 6 to 12 cycles, was carried out with a sample-barcoded 5' primer and a J-beta primer mix. TCRdb re-called the 5' RACE reads with MiXCR, one entry per CDR3 protein. The table has around 1,600,000 distinct CDR3 sequences, approximately 39% seen once. Sequencing was carried out using blood. The source of these receptors is a woman under 30 in good health.

This chain joins TRBV19 and TRBJ2-7; D is perhaps TRBD1 or TRBD2 (5 bases each). Germline CDR1 reads LNHDA; CDR2 reads SQIVND (reference sequence). V was pared by 1 base and J by 5 bases, with 12 bases between. This CDR3 has 14 residues. The CDR3 sequence: CASSIARGADEQYF. CDR3 sequence (DNA): TGTGCCAGTAGTATAGCGAGGGGCGCGGACGAGCAGTACTTC.

V usage is TRBV20-1 and J usage is TRBJ2-5, with 11 nucleotides matching TRBD2. The ends lost 3 bases at V and 11 bases at J; junction bases unmatched: 14. Germline values: CDR1 DFQATT, CDR2 SNEGSKA (reference sequence). The CDR3 sequence is 15 residues long. The CDR3 loop is CSASTSGGLGNEQYF. The DNA for the CDR3 is TGCAGTGCTAGTACTAGCGGGGGTTTAGGCAATGAGCAGTACTTC.

The J gene is TRBJ2-7, the V gene TRBV12-3 or TRBV12-4; 7 bases line up with TRBD1. Losses at the gene ends were 6 bases for V and 2 bases for J; bases not matched to a gene: 7. CDR3 length equals 14 residues. The CDR3, as DNA: TGTGCCAGCAGACCCGGGACAGTGGCCTACGAGCAGTACTTC. It yields the protein CASRPGTVAYEQYF.

This clonotype has just a few counts. The V gene is TRBV12-3 or TRBV12-4, the J gene TRBJ2-7; maybe TRBD2 (5 bases). V lost 2 bases to trimming and J lost 9 bases, with 11 bases between them. The CDR3 has 12 amino acids. CDR3: CASSLSLAGQYF. CDR3 in DNA: TGTGCCAGCAGTTTATCGCTCGCGGGGCAGTACTTC.

This clonotype has just a few counts. The chain uses TRBV29-1 and TRBJ1-2; D is undetermined. CDR1 is SQVTM, CDR2 ANQGSEA, per germline. The CDR3 runs 13 residues. Trimming pared 5 bases from V and 0 bases from J, leaving 10 bases between. CDR3 amino acids: CSVRGIANYGYTF. DNA for the CDR3: TGCAGCGTTCGGGGTATAGCTAACTATGGCTACACCTTC.

This clonotype was recorded a few times. The chain couples TRBV11-3 to TRBJ2-5, with D perhaps matching TRBD2 (7 bases). CDR1 SGHNT and CDR2 YENEEA come from the germline V gene. The V and J ends lost 6 bases and 11 bases respectively, with 13 bases between them. The CDR3 spans 11 residues. This CDR3 is CASRGGGEQYF. In DNA form, the CDR3 reads TGTGCCAGCAGAGGAGGGGGGGAGCAGTACTTC. The complete variable domain, with remaining parts taken from reference TRBV11-3 and TRBJ2-5, reads EAGVVQSPRYKIIEKKQPVAFWCNPISGHNTLYWYLQNLGQGPELLIRYENEEAVDDSQLPKDRFSAERLKGVDSTLKIQPAELGDSAVYLCASRGGGEQYFGPGTRLLVL.

This clonotype occurred a few times. This rearrangement joins TRBV25-1 to TRBJ2-1; either TRBD1 or TRBD2 may fit D (6 bases each). CDR3 size: 16 residues. Per the germline V gene, CDR1 is MGHDK and CDR2 is SYGVNS. The V gene lost 1 base and the J gene lost 7 bases, with 17 bases spanning the gap. CDR3 nucleotides: TGTGCCAGCAGTGAATGGGACAACGCGGGACCTAATGAGCAGTTCTTC. It encodes CASSEWDNAGPNEQFF. The variable domain in full, completed from reference TRBV25-1 and TRBJ2-1, reads EADIYQTPRYLVIGTGKKITLECSQTMGHDKMYWYQQDPGMELHLIHYSYGVNSTEKGDLSSESTVSRIRTEHFPLTLESARPSHTSQYLCASSEWDNAGPNEQFFGPGTRLTVL.

Worth noting for this clonotype: One end of the junction does not line up with germline, which may come from a read error. V is TRBV14 and J is TRBJ1-2; D is undetermined. Germline V gene sequence: CDR1 SGHDN, CDR2 FVKESK. The CDR3 loop spans 12 amino acids. CDR3 region: CASGQRPYGYTF. The CDR3 nucleotides read TGTGCCAGCGGCCAAAGACCTTATGGCTACACCTTC.

This clonotype showed up just a few times. This chain connects TRBV4-1 to TRBJ2-7, with 7 bases that match TRBD1. Trimming at V came to 6 bases and at J to 7 bases, leaving 9 bases not matched to a gene. This CDR3 contains 13 residues. CDR1 is MGHRA, CDR2 YSYEKL, per germline. CDR3 sequence reads: CASRRTGNNEQYF. The CDR3 DNA sequence: TGCGCCAGCAGACGGACAGGAAACAATGAGCAGTACTTC.

J is TRBJ1-2 and V is TRBV10-3; D gene uncertain. Germline V gene sequence: CDR1 ENHRY, CDR2 SYGVKD. Trimming took off 7 bases at V and 4 bases at J, with 7 bases between the two ends. The CDR3 is 11 residues long. The CDR3, as DNA: TGTGCCATCATGGGTTCCTATGGCTACACCTTC. Translated: CAIMGSYGYTF.

The V and J genes are TRBV3-1 and TRBJ1-3, with unresolved D. With 6 bases removed from V and 8 bases from J, the gap between germline ends came to 11 bases. The CDR3 is made up of 12 amino acids. CDR1 is LGHDT, CDR2 YNNKEL, per germline (reference sequence). CDR3: CASSATQHTIYF. DNA of the CDR3: TGTGCCAGCAGTGCCACTCAGCACACCATATATTTT.

This chain links TRBV14 with TRBJ2-7; 9 nucleotides agree with TRBD1. Trimming removed 2 bases from V and 2 bases from J; junction bases left unmatched: 4. Germline values: CDR1 SGHDN, CDR2 FVKESK. The CDR3 loop spans 15 amino acids. CDR3 region: CASSQTGQGTYEQYF. DNA of the CDR3: TGTGCCAGCAGCCAAACGGGACAGGGTACCTACGAGCAGTACTTC.

The genes are TRBV6-2 or TRBV6-3 and TRBJ1-1; unclear D gene. Germline assignment: CDR1 MNHEY and CDR2 SVGEGT. Trimming took 7 bases from V and 1 from J, leaving 13 bases between them. The CDR3 sequence is 14 residues long. CDR3 DNA: TGTGCCAGCAACCCAGCCGGGAAGAACACTGAAGCTTTCTTT. Protein product: CASNPAGKNTEAFF.

The sample holds a few counts of this clonotype. The genes are TRBV24-1 and TRBJ2-1; 14 bases match TRBD2. J gave up 1 base and V 1 base, and 8 bases lay outside the gene matches. CDR3 length: 20 residues. Germline V lookup: CDR1 KGHDR, CDR2 SFDVKD. The CDR3 DNA reads TGTGCCACCAGTGATTTCGGGACTAGCGGGAGTCATCCTTCCTACAATGAGCAGTTCTTC. Its protein is CATSDFGTSGSHPSYNEQFF.

The V and J genes are TRBV7-2 and TRBJ1-1; D is undetermined. This CDR3 is built from 14 residues. The germline CDR1 and CDR2 sequences are SGHTA and FQGNSA. V was pared by 3 bases and J by 5 bases, with 13 bases between. The CDR3 here is CASSFGRLRTEAFF. In DNA form, the CDR3 reads TGTGCCAGCAGCTTCGGGAGACTGCGGACTGAAGCTTTCTTT.

The V and J genes are TRBV29-1 and TRBJ1-1; D remains unclear. Germline V CDR1 and CDR2: SQVTM, ANQGSEA. V was shortened by 0 bases and J by 3 bases, with 14 bases between the two germline ends. The CDR3 extends over 15 amino acids. CDR3 sequence reads: CSVEEDPFLDTEAFF. CDR3 DNA: TGCAGCGTTGAAGAGGATCCATTCCTAGACACTGAAGCTTTCTTT. The variable domain in full, completed from reference TRBV29-1 and TRBJ1-1, reads SAVISQKPSRDICQRGTSLTIQCQVDSQVTMMFWYRQQPGQSLTLIATANQGSEATYESGFVIDKFPISRPNLTFSTLTVSNMSPEDSSIYLCSVEEDPFLDTEAFFGQGTRLTVV.

In regard to this clonotype: The junction departs from the called germline gene at one end, perhaps through a read error. The V gene is TRBV10-3, the J gene TRBJ2-1; no firm D call. Judging by the DNA end, TRBJ2-7 fits better; the J call may be wrong. This CDR3 is 14 amino acids long. CDR1 ENHRY and CDR2 SYGVKD come from the germline V gene. The CDR3 loop is CVISESSYYNEQYF. The CDR3 bases are TGTGTCATCAGTGAGTCCAGTTACTACAATGAGCAGTACTTC.

This clonotype was seen more than once but under ten times. As DNA, the CDR3 is TGCGCCAGCAGCTTGGGTTCGACTAGCACAGATACGCAGTATTTT. Its translation is CASSLGSTSTDTQYF. The gene calls are TRBV5-1 and TRBJ2-3; D gene uncertain. V was trimmed by 0 bases and J by 0 bases, leaving 8 bases between them. The CDR3 runs 15 residues. Germline-derived CDR1 and CDR2 are SGHRS and YFSETQ.

The genes are TRBV28 and TRBJ1-4; a weak D match, TRBD1 (5 bases). The CDR3 has 12 residues. The germline V gene encodes CDR1 MDHEN and CDR2 SYDVKM. Trimming removed 8 bases from V and 7 bases from J, with 11 bases in between. This chain's CDR3 is CASRGQPEKLFF. CDR3 coding DNA: TGTGCCAGCCGAGGACAACCTGAAAAACTGTTTTTT.

This clonotype turned up a few times. This chain links TRBV20-1 with TRBJ2-3; D remains ambiguous. CDR1 and CDR2 from the germline V gene are DFQATT and SNEGSKA (reference sequence). V lost 3 bases and J lost 1, with 8 bases in between. The CDR3 contains 13 residues. The DNA of the CDR3 is TGCAGTGCTAGGCGGAGCGGCACAGATACGCAGTATTTT. The encoded protein is CSARRSGTDTQYF.

The rearrangement uses TRBV10-3 and TRBJ1-3, with 7 nucleotides matching TRBD1. V shed 3 bases, J shed 5 bases, and the junction held 1 base outside the gene matches. The CDR3 spans 13 residues. Germline V gene sequence: CDR1 ENHRY, CDR2 SYGVKD. CDR3 bases: TGTGCCATCAGTGACAGGGGGAGAAACACCATATATTTT. Its protein product is CAISDRGRNTIYF.

The chain joins TRBV20-1 to TRBJ2-1; 7 bases line up with TRBD2. Trimming cost V 4 bases and J 10 bases; bases outside gene matches: 16. The CDR3 sequence is 15 residues long. The V gene's germline CDR1 is DFQATT and CDR2 SNEGSKA (reference sequence). CDR3 coding DNA: TGCAGTGCTAAACTAGCGAGGTCTTCGGGCTACGAGCAGTTCTTC. Encoded protein: CSAKLARSSGYEQFF.

This clonotype was observed a few times. V and J are TRBV29-1 and TRBJ2-7; 10 bases align to TRBD2. J gave up 6 bases and V 6 bases, and 11 bases lay outside the gene matches. This CDR3 region has 14 residues. CDR1 is SQVTM, CDR2 ANQGSEA, per germline. The CDR3 bases are TGCAGCGTAAGGGGTCTAGCGGGAGTATTCGAGCAGTACTTC. Translation gives CSVRGLAGVFEQYF.

The chain uses TRBV6-1 and TRBJ1-1; D unclear. Germline V CDR1 and CDR2: MNHNS, SASEGT. The CDR3 runs to 13 residues. Trimming removed 3 bases from V and 2 bases from J, with 7 bases in between. The chain's CDR3 is CASSDQPNTEAFF. Written as DNA, the CDR3 is TGTGCCAGCAGTGACCAACCCAACACTGAAGCTTTCTTT.

The chain employs TRBV10-3 and TRBJ2-1; 11 nucleotides line up with TRBD2. V lost 5 bases, J lost 11 bases, and 5 bases stayed unmatched. CDR1 is ENHRY and CDR2 is SYGVKD in the germline V gene. The CDR3 runs 13 residues. The CDR3 nucleotides are TGTGCCATCAGTCGACTAGCGGGGAATAAGCAGTTCTTC. Its translation: CAISRLAGNKQFF.

The sample holds one count of this clonotype. A much larger clone lies one base from this, so it may be a read error. V gene TRBV9 combines with J gene TRBJ1-2; 7 bases agree with TRBD1. CDR1 and CDR2 from the germline V gene are SGDLS and YYNGEE. J gave up 5 bases and V 7 bases, and 11 bases lay outside the gene matches. The CDR3 has 14 residues. The CDR3 protein is CASGDRDSKYGYTF. The CDR3 bases are TGTGCCAGCGGGGACCGGGACAGCAAATATGGCTACACCTTC.

The rearrangement uses TRBV2 and TRBJ2-1, with 13 nucleotides matching TRBD2. Trimming removed 6 bases from V and 8 bases from J; junction bases left unmatched: 4. The CDR3 has 14 amino acids. Germline V gives CDR1 SNHLY, CDR2 FYNNEI. CDR3 sequence: CASRGLAGVDEQFF. The CDR3 DNA reads as TGTGCCAGCAGAGGACTAGCGGGAGTCGATGAGCAGTTCTTC.

As regards this clonotype: Relative to the germline gene, one junction end is altered; a read error may explain this. J is TRBJ2-5 and V is TRBV4-3, with 8 bases lining up with TRBD1. Germline CDR1 is LGHNA and CDR2 is YSLEER. The CDR3 contains 15 residues. CDR3 region: CTSSQGRGLEETQYF. CDR3 nucleotide sequence: TGCACCAGCAGCCAGGGCAGGGGGCTGGAAGAGACCCAGTACTTC.

This chain joins TRBV29-1 and TRBJ1-4; D is possibly TRBD1 (6 bases). The germline V and J ends were trimmed by 0 bases and 8 bases, with 13 bases remaining between them. In germline, CDR1 is SQVTM, CDR2 ANQGSEA. The CDR3 consists of 14 residues. DNA of the CDR3: TGCAGCGTTGAAGACACGGGGGCAGGAGAAAAACTGTTTTTT. Amino acids: CSVEDTGAGEKLFF.

This clonotype has a count of ten or more. The chain recombines TRBV4-1 with TRBJ1-2, with 7 bases fitting TRBD1. The CDR3 is made up of 13 amino acids. Germline assignment: CDR1 MGHRA and CDR2 YSYEKL. J gave up 4 bases and V 3 bases, and 2 bases lay outside the gene matches. This CDR3 reads CASSQTGIYGYTF. CDR3 sequence (DNA): TGCGCCAGCAGCCAGACAGGGATCTATGGCTACACCTTC.

This clonotype was seen a few times. CDR3 sequence: CASSHHYSYEQYF. DNA of the CDR3: TGCGCCAGCAGCCACCACTACTCCTACGAGCAGTACTTC. This chain links TRBV4-1 with TRBJ2-7; D remains ambiguous. CDR1 is MGHRA and CDR2 is YSYEKL in the germline V gene. The CDR3 sequence is 13 residues long. The V end lost 3 bases, the J end lost 0 bases, and 6 bases lay between the germline ends.